This T cell receptor beta chain derives from a study of neurological immune-mediated disorders. Study-level points and caveats: The most TCR clonal expansion was seen in HTLV-1-associated myelopathy, and the least was seen in multiple sclerosis, which fell below healthy controls.

Time point here: longitudinal time-point 2. In its sample, this clonotype was seen many times. As yet, its antigen is unknown. It was by 5'RACE with 10-nucleotide random UMIs that the cDNA was made. The authors obtained over 180 million TCR-beta sequences from 15-18 subjects per sequencing run. Using its own MiXCR run on the 5' RACE reads, TCRdb lists one record per CDR3 protein. The sample shows some 87,000 distinct CDR3 sequences, roughly 13% of them seen only once. V shed 0 bases and J 5 bases; nucleotides not matched to a gene: 6. This CDR3 spans 15 amino acids. Germline V gene data show CDR1 as SGDLS and CDR2 as YYNGEE.

The receptor was isolated from a female donor with HTLV-1-associated myelopathy (HAM/TSP). The material sequenced was PBMCs. The rearrangement joins TRBV9 to TRBJ2-7; 9 bases are shared with TRBD2. CDR3 region: CASSVVASGVHEQYF. The CDR3 DNA sequence: TGTGCCAGCAGCGTAGTTGCTAGCGGGGTACACGAGCAGTACTTC. The variable domain in full, completed from reference TRBV9 and TRBJ2-7, reads DSGVTQTPKHLITATGQRVTLRCSPRSGDLSVYWYQQSLDQGLQFLIQYYNGEERAKGNILERFSAQQFPDLHSELNLSSLELGDSALYFCASSVVASGVHEQYFGPGTRLTVT.